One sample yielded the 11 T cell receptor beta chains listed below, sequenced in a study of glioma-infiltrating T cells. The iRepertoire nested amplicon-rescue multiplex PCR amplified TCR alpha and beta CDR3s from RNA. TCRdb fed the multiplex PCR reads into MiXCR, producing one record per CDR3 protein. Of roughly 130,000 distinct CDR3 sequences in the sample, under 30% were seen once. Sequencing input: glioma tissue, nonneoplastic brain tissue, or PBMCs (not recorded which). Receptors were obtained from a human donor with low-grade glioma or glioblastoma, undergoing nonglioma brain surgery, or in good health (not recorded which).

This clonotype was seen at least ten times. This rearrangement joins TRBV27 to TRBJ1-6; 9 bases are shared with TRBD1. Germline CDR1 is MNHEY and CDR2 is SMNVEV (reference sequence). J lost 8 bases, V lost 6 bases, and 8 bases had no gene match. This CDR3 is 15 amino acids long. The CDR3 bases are TGTGCCAGCAGGACTGGGACAGGGATTTATTCACCCCTCCACTTT. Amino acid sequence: CASRTGTGIYSPLHF.

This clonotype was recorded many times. The CDR3 sequence: CASSLGQWSGNTIYF. Written as DNA, the CDR3 is TGTGCCAGCAGTTTAGGACAGTGGTCTGGAAACACCATATATTTT. V and J are TRBV28 and TRBJ1-3; TRBD1 might be the D (6 bases). Trimming left V 2 bases short and J 1 base short, with 9 bases between. The CDR3 contains 15 residues. Germline V CDR1 and CDR2: MDHEN, SYDVKM.

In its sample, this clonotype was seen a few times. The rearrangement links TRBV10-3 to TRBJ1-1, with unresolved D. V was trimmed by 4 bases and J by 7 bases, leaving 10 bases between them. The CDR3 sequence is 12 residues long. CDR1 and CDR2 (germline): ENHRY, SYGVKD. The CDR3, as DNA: TGTGCCATCAGTGCTGCCTCGGATGAAGCTTTCTTT. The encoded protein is CAISAASDEAFF.

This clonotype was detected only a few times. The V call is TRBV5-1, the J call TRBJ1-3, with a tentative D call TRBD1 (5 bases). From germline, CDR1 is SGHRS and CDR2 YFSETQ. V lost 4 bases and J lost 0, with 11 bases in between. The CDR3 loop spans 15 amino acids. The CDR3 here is CASSPGHVSGNTIYF. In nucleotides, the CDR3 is TGCGCCAGCAGCCCAGGACACGTCTCTGGAAACACCATATATTTT.

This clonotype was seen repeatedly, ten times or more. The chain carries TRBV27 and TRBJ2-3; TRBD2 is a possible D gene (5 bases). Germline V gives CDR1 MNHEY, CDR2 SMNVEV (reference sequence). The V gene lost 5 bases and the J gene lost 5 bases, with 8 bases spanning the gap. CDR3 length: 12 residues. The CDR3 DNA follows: TGTGCCAGCAGTGGGAGTCTAGATACGCAGTATTTT. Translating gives CASSGSLDTQYF.

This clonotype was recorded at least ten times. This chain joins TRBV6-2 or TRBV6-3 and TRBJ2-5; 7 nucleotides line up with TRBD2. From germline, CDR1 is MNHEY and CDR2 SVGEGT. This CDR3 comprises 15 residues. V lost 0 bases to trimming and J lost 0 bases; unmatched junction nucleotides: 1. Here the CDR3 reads CASSYSGGYQETQYF. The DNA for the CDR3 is TGTGCCAGCAGTTACTCGGGGGGGTACCAAGAGACCCAGTACTTC.

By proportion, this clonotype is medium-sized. The CDR3 region has the DNA TGTGCCACCGGGACAGTTCGGGAGACCCAGTACTTC. As protein: CATGTVRETQYF. The chain joins TRBV27 to TRBJ2-5; TRBD1 aligns across 7 bases. V lost 10 bases and J lost 5; bases outside the gene matches: 7. This CDR3 is built from 12 residues. Germline V gene data show CDR1 as MNHEY and CDR2 as SMNVEV (reference sequence).

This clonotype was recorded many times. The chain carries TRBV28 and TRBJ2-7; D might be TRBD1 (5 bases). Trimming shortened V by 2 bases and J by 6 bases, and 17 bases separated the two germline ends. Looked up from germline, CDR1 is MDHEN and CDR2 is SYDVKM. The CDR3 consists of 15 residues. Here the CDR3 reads CASSLGIQVSGEQYV. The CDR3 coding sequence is TGTGCCAGCAGTTTAGGGATACAGGTTTCAGGCGAGCAGTACGTC.

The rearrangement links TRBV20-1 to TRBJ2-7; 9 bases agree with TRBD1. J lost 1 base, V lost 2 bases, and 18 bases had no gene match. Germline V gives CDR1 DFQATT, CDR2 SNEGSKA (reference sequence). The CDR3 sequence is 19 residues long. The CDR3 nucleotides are TGCAGTGCTAGAATGCCTCAGGGAACAGGGGGCGAACGGTCCTACGAGCAGTACGTC. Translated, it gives CSARMPQGTGGERSYEQYV.

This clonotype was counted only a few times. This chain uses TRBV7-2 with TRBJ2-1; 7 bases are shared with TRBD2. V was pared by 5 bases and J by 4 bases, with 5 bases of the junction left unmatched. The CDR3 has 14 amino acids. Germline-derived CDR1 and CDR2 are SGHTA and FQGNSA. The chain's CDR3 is CASSPQAGYNEQFF. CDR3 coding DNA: TGTGCCAGCAGCCCACAAGCGGGGTACAATGAGCAGTTCTTC.

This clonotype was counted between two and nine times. CDR3 sequence: CASSLRVPYNEQFF. CDR3 bases: TGTGCCAGCAGTTTGAGGGTCCCATACAATGAGCAGTTCTTC. The V call is TRBV28, the J call TRBJ2-1, with D tentatively TRBD2 (5 bases). V lost 3 bases and J lost 4, with 10 bases in between. CDR1 and CDR2 from the germline V gene are MDHEN and SYDVKM. The CDR3 totals 14 residues.